These 9 T cell receptor beta chains were sequenced from one sample in a study of blood T cells in healthy people across ages. The second PCR ran roughly 7 to 12 cycles with a sample-barcoded 5' primer and J-beta primers. In TCRdb, the 5' RACE reads were re-called with MiXCR into one record per CDR3 protein. The table has about 780,000 distinct CDR3 sequences, 35% to 60% seen once; the top ten hold roughly 20%. The sequenced material came from blood. These receptors were taken from a man aged 80 or over in good health.

This clonotype came up a few times. The chain couples TRBV10-1 to TRBJ2-7, with 11 positions matching TRBD2. There are 15 residues in the CDR3. The V segment lost 2 bases and the J segment 6 bases; nucleotides outside the gene matches: 6. Germline lookup yields CDR1 WNHNN and CDR2 SYGVQD (reference sequence). For the CDR3, the DNA is TGCGCCAGCAGTGAGAAAAGACTAGCGGGATCCGAGCAGTACTTC. As protein: CASSEKRLAGSEQYF.

V and J are TRBV20-1 and TRBJ2-7; 8 bases are shared with TRBD1. CDR1 DFQATT and CDR2 SNEGSKA come from the germline V gene (reference sequence). V shed 5 bases, J shed 7 bases, and the junction held 13 bases outside the gene matches. This CDR3 is built from 14 residues. CDR3 in DNA: TGCAGTGCTTCCTGGACAGGGATGAAGGGGGAGCAGTACTTC. This translates into CSASWTGMKGEQYF.

This clonotype was detected a few times. The chain uses TRBV28 and TRBJ1-4; TRBD1 is a possible D gene (6 bases). V dropped 5 bases and J dropped 2 bases, with 12 bases sitting between them. This CDR3 has 15 residues. Germline CDR1 is MDHEN and CDR2 is SYDVKM. The DNA of the CDR3 is TGTGCCAGCAGTCTAGGGGGGGAGACTAATGAAAAACTGTTTTTT. Amino acids: CASSLGGETNEKLFF.

This sequence joins TRBV7-2 and TRBJ2-1, with 7 nucleotides matching TRBD2. The J segment lost 4 bases and the V segment lost 0 bases, leaving 3 bases of the junction unmatched. The germline V gene encodes CDR1 SGHTA and CDR2 FQGNSA. The CDR3 loop spans 15 amino acids. In DNA form, the CDR3 reads TGTGCCAGCAGCTTAGCCGCGGGAGAGTACAATGAGCAGTTCTTC. This gives the protein CASSLAAGEYNEQFF.

V usage is TRBV20-1 and J usage is TRBJ1-1, with TRBD1 matching over 7 bases. V dropped 3 bases and J dropped 0; count of bases not matched to a gene: 1. This CDR3 comprises 13 residues. CDR1 is DFQATT and CDR2 is SNEGSKA in the germline V gene (reference sequence). For the CDR3, the DNA is TGCAGTGCTAGCAGGGGGGTGAACACTGAAGCTTTCTTT. It specifies CSASRGVNTEAFF.

This clonotype turned up a few times. This chain links TRBV6-6 with TRBJ1-4, with 9 positions matching TRBD1. Trimming at V came to 2 bases and at J to 5 bases, leaving 3 bases not matched to a gene. Looked up from germline, CDR1 is MNHNY and CDR2 is SVGAGI (reference sequence). CDR3 size: 15 residues. The CDR3 region has the DNA TGTGCCAGCAGTTACCCCGACAGGGGGAATGAAAAACTGTTTTTT. This encodes CASSYPDRGNEKLFF.

Note on this clonotype: This may come from a read error, since a much larger clone is one base off. The V call is TRBV27, the J call TRBJ2-1; 7 bases align to TRBD2. The V gene's germline CDR1 is MNHEY and CDR2 SMNVEV (reference sequence). Losses at the gene ends were 2 bases for V and 10 bases for J; bases not matched to a gene: 8. The CDR3 length is 14 residues. The CDR3 DNA sequence: TGTGCCAGCAGTTTAGCGGGAGCCGCCTACGAGCAGTTCTTC. Its protein is CASSLAGAAYEQFF.

The chain recombines TRBV29-1 with TRBJ2-3; 7 bases fit TRBD2. The ends lost 4 bases at V and 2 bases at J; junction bases unmatched: 6. This CDR3 is 14 amino acids long. Germline assignment: CDR1 SQVTM and CDR2 ANQGSEA. In DNA form, the CDR3 reads TGCAGCGTTGGGTCTGCGGGAGACACAGATACGCAGTATTTT. Translation gives CSVGSAGDTDTQYF.

Regarding this clonotype: An end of the junction does not agree with germline; a read error may underlie this. The chain links TRBV12-3 or TRBV12-4 to TRBJ2-3; possible D gene TRBD2, 6 bases. CDR3 length equals 15 residues. The CDR3 loop reads CASSATRGSADTEYF. CDR3 sequence (DNA): TGTGCCAGCAGTGCGACTAGAGGGAGTGCAGATACGGAGTATTTT.